One T cell receptor beta chain is described in this entry. Antigen: not known. CDR1 and CDR2 from the germline V gene are SEHNR and FQNEAQ (reference sequence). This CDR3 is built from 13 residues. V was trimmed by 3 bases and J by 4 bases, leaving 7 bases between them. This sample's time point: cycle 4 day 1 (C4D1), after 6 weeks of nivolumab. Every patient experienced relapse after autologous stem cell transplantation, and brentuximab vedotin exposure varied. The assay was immunoSEQ multiplex PCR, and TCRdb's table has in-frame clones only and misses some. The data hold about 39,000 clones, with 70% to 85% observed a single time. The data were obtained in a study of PD-1 blockade in classical Hodgkin lymphoma. General observations from the study: Compared with healthy donors, newly diagnosed patients reportedly showed lower baseline TCR diversity. The CD4+ diversity rise by C4D1 was clearest in complete responders.

This clonotype was sampled from a human donor with classical Hodgkin lymphoma. The sequencing here drew on peripheral blood mononuclear cells (PBMCs), taken before the fourth cycle of nivolumab. This chain links TRBV7-9 with TRBJ1-5, with no clear D. CDR3 nucleotide sequence: TGTGCCAGCAGCTTTAATAGGAATCAGCCCCAGCATTTT. It is translated as CASSFNRNQPQHF.